This T cell receptor (beta chain) came from a study of radiotherapy plus CTLA-4 blockade in lung cancer. Sequencing was performed with immunoSEQ multiplex PCR; in TCRdb, only in-frame clones are kept and a portion is missing. Of 60,000 to 70,000 clones listed, around 80% are singletons. V lost 2 bases and J lost 5, with 12 bases in between. The V gene's germline CDR1 is MDHEN and CDR2 SYDVKM. CDR3 length: 14 residues. This clone has only a few counts. V and J are TRBV28 and TRBJ2-5; perhaps TRBD1 as D (5 bases). The input for sequencing was peripheral blood, taken from a patient treated with radiotherapy plus ipilimumab. The receptor's source is a human donor with non-small cell lung cancer who had a complete response to radiotherapy plus ipilimumab. This CDR3 reads CASSLQGLGETQYF. CDR3 bases: TGTGCCAGCAGTTTACAGGGTCTTGGCGAGACCCAGTACTTC.